The sequence of this T cell receptor beta chain was determined in a study of T cells after yellow fever vaccination. Deletions cut 3 bases from V and 5 bases from J, with 11 bases between. Germline V gene lookup returns CDR1 SGDLS and CDR2 YYNGEE. There are 13 residues in the CDR3. TCRdb reanalysed the 5' RACE reads using MiXCR and keeps one entry per CDR3 protein. This sample has about 160,000 distinct CDR3 sequences, with around 7.2% found just once. Overall study results and limits: Highly abundant clonotypes carried over from the bulk population could end up in FACS-sorted repertoires as contaminants. Clonotype sharing between CD4 and CD8 compartments was small.

The sample holds many counts of this clonotype. Its antigen is currently unknown. The TCR comes from a man aged 18 to 30 who received the YFV17D yellow fever vaccine. The chain uses TRBV9 and TRBJ1-2; D call uncertain. The source material was CD4+ T cells sorted from PBMCs, sampled 5 to 6 days after the first yellow fever vaccination. CDR3 in amino acids: CASSGGSSYGYTF. CDR3 coding DNA: TGTGCCAGCAGCGGCGGGTCTTCTTATGGCTACACCTTC.